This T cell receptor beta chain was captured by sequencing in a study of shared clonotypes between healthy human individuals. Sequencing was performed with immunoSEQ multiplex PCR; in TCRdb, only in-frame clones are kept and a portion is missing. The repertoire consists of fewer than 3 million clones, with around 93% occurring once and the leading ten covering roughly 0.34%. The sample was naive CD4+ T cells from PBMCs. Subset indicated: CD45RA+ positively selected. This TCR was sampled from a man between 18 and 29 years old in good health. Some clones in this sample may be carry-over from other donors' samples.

The CDR3 loop reads CASSMGRNTDTQYF. CDR3 nucleotide sequence: TGTGCCAGTAGTATGGGCAGAAACACAGATACGCAGTATTTT. The chain carries TRBV19 and TRBJ2-3; D remains unclear. Germline loops: CDR1 LNHDA, CDR2 SQIVND (reference sequence). The CDR3 is 14 residues long. The ends were cut back, 3 bases at V and 2 bases at J, with 9 bases in the middle.